This TCR beta chain was observed in a study of blood T cell repertoires in COVID-19. As for the study in general: Researchers got acute and convalescent COVID-19 samples from the United States, Italy and Spain. Sources were T cells, B-cell-depleted T cells, or PBMCs; the material itself was cDNA or gDNA.

Source study methods: From reference gene primer amplification, estimates of nucleated cell counts were derived. Profiled with immunoSEQ multiplex PCR; TCRdb holds only in-frame clones, not every one. Clone size and the V and J calls come from that table; the DNA yielded D and trimming. There are 150,000 to 200,000 clones in the sample; around 77% occur only once, and roughly 17% lies in the top ten. The CDR3 has 11 residues. Germline assignment: CDR1 LGHNA and CDR2 YNFKEQ. Between the trimmed V and J ends, which lost 5 bases and 4 bases, there was a span of 5 bases. The sequence came from a man between 60 and 75 years old with active or convalescent COVID-19. This rearrangement joins TRBV4-2 to TRBJ1-1, with D perhaps matching TRBD1 (5 bases). Sample: peripheral blood. CDR3 bases: TGTGCCAGCAGCAGGGGCACTGAAGCTTTCTTT. As protein: CASSRGTEAFF.